This TCR beta chain was sequenced for a study of cytomegalovirus exposure and HLA in healthy donors. The overall study: Out of around 360 genotyped donors, less than 85% belonged to the Caucasian-associated ancestry cluster.

Study results and caveats: Based on reports, TCR beta sequences accurately predicted HLA-A and HLA-B alleles for most subjects. The authors later linked a missense DCLRE1C variant to TCR beta V- and J-gene trimming.

PCR involved 60 Vbeta and 13 Jbeta primers. Measured with immunoSEQ multiplex PCR; TCRdb has only the in-frame clones, and not every one. Among more than 95,000 clones listed, under 85% were seen once. The germline gives CDR1 SGHRS, CDR2 YFSETQ. The CDR3 has 16 residues. V lost 0 bases and J 0 bases, leaving 11 bases between the germline ends. On this clone: Its antigen is unknown.

The sequenced sample was PBMCs. The V gene is TRBV5-1, the J gene TRBJ2-3; D gene ambiguous. The clonotype originates from a woman in her forties or fifties in good health and CMV-seropositive. The CDR3 DNA reads TGCGCCAGCAGCTTGGTGATTTTAGCTAGCACAGATACGCAGTATTTT. This codes for CASSLVILASTDTQYF.